This T cell receptor beta chain derives from a study of radiotherapy plus CTLA-4 blockade in lung cancer. Study in general: 18% of patients responded objectively, and around 31% achieved disease control.

The J segment lost 5 bases and the V segment lost 0 bases, leaving 1 base of the junction unmatched. Germline assignment: CDR1 SGHRS and CDR2 YFSETQ. This CDR3 region has 15 residues. Lung cancer patients with chemo-refractory metastatic non-small-cell disease were given focal radiation plus CTLA-4 blockade with ipilimumab. Clones were read by immunoSEQ multiplex PCR, and TCRdb kept only the in-frame ones, dropping some. The repertoire holds 55,000 to 65,000 clones, with around 80% as singletons. The TCR originated in a human donor with non-small cell lung cancer who had a partial response to radiotherapy plus ipilimumab. The sequencing here drew on peripheral blood, taken from a patient treated with radiotherapy plus ipilimumab. This chain joins TRBV5-1 and TRBJ1-4; 10 positions agree with TRBD1. The chain's CDR3 is CASSLGDRGNEKLFF. The CDR3 DNA reads TGCGCCAGCAGCTTGGGGGACAGGGGCAATGAAAAACTGTTTTTT.